Following are 17 T cell receptor beta chains from one sample sequenced in a study of T cells expressing NK-cell markers. TCRdb re-called the 5' RACE reads and shows each CDR3 protein once, DNA omitted. The sample has approximately 550,000 distinct CDR3 sequences, and its top ten clones hold approximately 3.6%. Sequencing was performed on blood T cells: a sorted CD56 or NKG2C T cell subset, CD4+ or CD8+ T cells, or bulk PBMC T cells (not recorded which). All receptors derive from a man between 18 and 29 years old in good health.

This chain joins TRBV6-2 or TRBV6-3 and TRBJ2-1; TCRdb's D gene call, TRBD2, goes unchecked for lack of DNA. Per the germline V gene, CDR1 is MNHEY and CDR2 is SVGEGT. This CDR3 has 18 amino acids. CDR3: CASSYRGTSASSYNEQFF.

The chain recombines TRBV29-1 with TRBJ2-5; TCRdb selects TRBD2, and the lack of DNA leaves this call unchecked. The CDR3 contains 15 residues. The germline V gene has CDR1 SQVTM and CDR2 ANQGSEA. CDR3 in amino acids: CSVEDQRGGQETQYF. The full variable domain, in which reference TRBV29-1 and TRBJ2-5 provide the parts outside the CDR3, is SAVISQKPSRDICQRGTSLTIQCQVDSQVTMMFWYRQQPGQSLTLIATANQGSEATYESGFVIDKFPISRPNLTFSTLTVSNMSPEDSSIYLCSVEDQRGGQETQYFGPGTRLLVL.

This chain links TRBV7-8 with TRBJ1-4. CDR1 and CDR2 from the germline V gene are SGHVS and FQNEAQ. The CDR3 consists of 16 residues. CDR3: CASSLAPRTTNEKLFF.

The CDR3 loop is CSATGLAGPRSSYEQYF. This chain joins TRBV20-1 and TRBJ2-7; TCRdb lists TRBD2, though no DNA is available to test this call. This CDR3 has 17 residues. Germline lookup yields CDR1 DFQATT and CDR2 SNEGSKA (reference sequence).

The gene calls are TRBV29-1 and TRBJ2-2; the D call of TRBD2 rests on TCRdb alone, since no DNA is present to check it. The CDR3 covers 13 residues. CDR1 and CDR2 (germline): SQVTM, ANQGSEA. The CDR3 region is CSTGTSFTGELFF.

The rearrangement links TRBV24-1 to TRBJ2-6; TCRdb reports TRBD1, a call that lacks DNA to check it against. The CDR3 consists of 16 residues. Per the germline V gene, CDR1 is KGHDR and CDR2 is SFDVKD. This chain's CDR3 is CATSDRTGEVANVLTF.

V usage is TRBV29-1 and J usage is TRBJ1-4; TCRdb picks TRBD1, but there is no DNA to check that call. Germline V CDR1 and CDR2: SQVTM, ANQGSEA. This CDR3 has 18 amino acids. CDR3 loop: CSVATRDREQPTNEKLFF.

CDR3 in amino acids: CATSIQQGVPFPGTEAFF. The gene calls are TRBV15 and TRBJ1-1; TCRdb reports TRBD1, a call that lacks DNA to check it against. This CDR3 has 18 residues. Per germline, CDR1 LNHNV and CDR2 YYDKDF (reference sequence).

The chain links TRBV7-9 to TRBJ2-1; TCRdb proposes TRBD2, but this gene call is untestable without DNA. The length of the CDR3 is 16 residues. Germline CDR1 SEHNR, CDR2 FQNEAQ (reference sequence). The CDR3 region is CASSSVGREGFNEQFF.

The chain employs TRBV7-9 and TRBJ2-5. Germline-derived CDR1 and CDR2 are SEHNR and FQNEAQ (reference sequence). The CDR3 spans 12 residues. This chain's CDR3 is CASSLVMETQYF.

The genes are TRBV6-5 and TRBJ2-6. The CDR3 is 14 residues long. In germline, CDR1 is MNHEY, CDR2 SVGAGI. CDR3 residues: CASSSNSGANVLTF.

The chain combines TRBV12-3 or TRBV12-4 with TRBJ1-6. The CDR3 is 13 amino acids. CDR3 residues: CASRLYVGSPLHF.

This rearrangement joins TRBV7-2 to TRBJ1-5. Germline V gene sequence: CDR1 SGHTA, CDR2 FQGNSA. The CDR3 extends over 12 amino acids. CDR3 sequence: CASSELSQPQHF.

CDR3 protein: CASSPNFAGEQYF. This rearrangement joins TRBV4-2 to TRBJ2-7. The germline V gene has CDR1 LGHNA and CDR2 YNFKEQ. This CDR3 region has 13 residues.

The genes are TRBV6-1 and TRBJ1-5; there is no DNA to check the TCRdb D call of TRBD1. Germline assignment: CDR1 MNHNS and CDR2 SASEGT. The CDR3 covers 15 residues. CDR3 in amino acids: CASSEALGGRQPQHF.

This chain connects TRBV5-1 to TRBJ2-1. The CDR3 totals 14 residues. Germline-derived CDR1 and CDR2 are SGHRS and YFSETQ. This CDR3 is CASKAQDTYNEQFF.

This chain joins TRBV19 and TRBJ2-1; TCRdb picks TRBD1, but there is no DNA to check that call. CDR1 is LNHDA, CDR2 SQIVND, per germline (reference sequence). The CDR3 has 19 residues. CDR3 in amino acids: CASSIDRGTLLSSYNEQFF. The complete variable domain, with remaining parts taken from reference TRBV19 and TRBJ2-1, reads DGGITQSPKYLFRKEGQNVTLSCEQNLNHDAMYWYRQDPGQGLRLIYYSQIVNDFQKGDIAEGYSVSREKKESFPLTVTSAQKNPTAFYLCASSIDRGTLLSSYNEQFFGPGTRLTVL.